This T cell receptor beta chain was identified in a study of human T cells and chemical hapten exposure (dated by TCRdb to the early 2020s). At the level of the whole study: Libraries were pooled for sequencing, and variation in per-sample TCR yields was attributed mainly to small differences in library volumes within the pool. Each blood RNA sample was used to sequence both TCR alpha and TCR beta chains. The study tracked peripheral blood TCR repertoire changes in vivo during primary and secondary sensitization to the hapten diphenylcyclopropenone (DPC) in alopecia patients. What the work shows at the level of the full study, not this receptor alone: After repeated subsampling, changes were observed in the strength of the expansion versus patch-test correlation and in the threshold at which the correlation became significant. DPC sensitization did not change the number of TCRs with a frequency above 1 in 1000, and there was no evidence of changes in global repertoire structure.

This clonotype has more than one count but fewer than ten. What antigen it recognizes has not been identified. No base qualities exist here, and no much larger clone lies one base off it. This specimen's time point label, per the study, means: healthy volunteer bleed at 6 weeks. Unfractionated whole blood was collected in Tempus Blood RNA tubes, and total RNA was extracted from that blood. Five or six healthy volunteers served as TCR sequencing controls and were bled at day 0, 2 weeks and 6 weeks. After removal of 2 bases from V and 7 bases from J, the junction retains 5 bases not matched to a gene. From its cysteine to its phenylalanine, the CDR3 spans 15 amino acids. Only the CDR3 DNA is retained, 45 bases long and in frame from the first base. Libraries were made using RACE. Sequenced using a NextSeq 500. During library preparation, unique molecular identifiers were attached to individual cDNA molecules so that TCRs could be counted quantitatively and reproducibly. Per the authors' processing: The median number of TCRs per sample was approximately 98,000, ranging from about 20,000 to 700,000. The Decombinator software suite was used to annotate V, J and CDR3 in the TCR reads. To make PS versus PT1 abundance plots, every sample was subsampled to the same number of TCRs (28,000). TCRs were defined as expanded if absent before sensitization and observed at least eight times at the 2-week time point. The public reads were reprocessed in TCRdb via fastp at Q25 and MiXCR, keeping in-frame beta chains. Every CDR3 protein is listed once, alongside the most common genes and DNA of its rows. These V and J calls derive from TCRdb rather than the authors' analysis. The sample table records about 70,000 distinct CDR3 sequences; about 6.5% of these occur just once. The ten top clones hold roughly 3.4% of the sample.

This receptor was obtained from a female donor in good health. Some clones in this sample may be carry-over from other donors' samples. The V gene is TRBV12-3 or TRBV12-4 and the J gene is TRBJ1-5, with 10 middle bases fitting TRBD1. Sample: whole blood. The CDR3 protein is CASSLPGQGSQPQHF. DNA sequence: TGTGCCAGCAGTTTACCGGGACAGGGGAGCCAGCCCCAGCATTTT.